Listed below are T cell receptor beta chains from one sample, sequenced in a study of blood T cell repertoires in COVID-19. TCRdb's table, derived via immunoSEQ multiplex PCR, lists solely in-frame clones and lacks some. This sample has 400,000 or so clones, with 88% found just once. Sequenced material: PBMCs or T cells enriched from blood (not recorded which). The receptors shown here come from a woman aged 40 to 49 with acute COVID-19. CDR3s include the opening cysteine and the closing phenylalanine or tryptophan. Fields, in order: D gene, V gene, clone size, J gene, CDR3 protein, CDR3 DNA. A D gene is named only where the DNA matches it firmly. Clone size is not always given. Where it is, it says once, few, many or a class for expanded clones.

D gene: TRBD1
V gene: TRBV9
clone size: -
J gene: TRBJ2-5
CDR3 protein: CASSLTGGLPPAETQYF
CDR3 DNA: TGTGCCAGCAGCCTTACAGGGGGATTACCCCCCGCGGAGACCCAGTACTTC

D gene: TRBD2
V gene: TRBV9
clone size: -
J gene: TRBJ2-3
CDR3 protein: CASSVSGGHTDTQYF
CDR3 DNA: TGTGCCAGCAGCGTAAGCGGGGGCCACACAGATACGCAGTATTTT

D gene: -
V gene: TRBV24-1
clone size: -
J gene: TRBJ2-3
CDR3 protein: CATSEATVPTDTQYF
CDR3 DNA: TGTGCCACCAGTGAAGCGACAGTCCCTACAGATACGCAGTATTTT

D gene: TRBD1
V gene: TRBV10-3
clone size: once
J gene: TRBJ2-1
CDR3 protein: CAISDRDRVEGEQFF
CDR3 DNA: TGTGCCATCAGTGACCGGGACAGGGTAGAGGGTGAGCAGTTCTTC

D gene: -
V gene: TRBV10-3
clone size: -
J gene: TRBJ1-4
CDR3 protein: CAISEGGAGNEKLFF
CDR3 DNA: TGTGCCATCAGTGAAGGGGGAGCAGGTAATGAAAAACTGTTTTTT

D gene: -
V gene: TRBV7-9
clone size: -
J gene: TRBJ1-2
CDR3 protein: CASSLGGESNYGYTF
CDR3 DNA: TGTGCCAGCAGCTTAGGGGGGGAATCTAACTATGGCTACACCTTC

D gene: TRBD2
V gene: TRBV11-2
clone size: -
J gene: TRBJ2-1
CDR3 protein: CASSHGLAEVNEQFF
CDR3 DNA: TGTGCCAGCAGTCACGGACTAGCGGAAGTTAATGAGCAGTTCTTC

D gene: TRBD1
V gene: TRBV5-1
clone size: -
J gene: TRBJ2-7
CDR3 protein: CASSLGTGSAEQYF
CDR3 DNA: TGCGCCAGCAGCTTGGGGACAGGGAGCGCCGAGCAGTACTTC

D gene: -
V gene: TRBV9
clone size: -
J gene: TRBJ1-1
CDR3 protein: CASSVVGANTEAFF
CDR3 DNA: TGTGCCAGCAGCGTAGTCGGAGCGAACACTGAAGCTTTCTTT

D gene: -
V gene: TRBV15
clone size: -
J gene: TRBJ2-5
CDR3 protein: CATSRDGGGETQYF
CDR3 DNA: TGTGCCACCAGCAGAGATGGAGGCGGAGAGACCCAGTACTTC

D gene: TRBD1
V gene: TRBV19
clone size: -
J gene: TRBJ1-3
CDR3 protein: CASSGQVYSGNTIYF
CDR3 DNA: TGTGCCAGTAGTGGACAGGTTTACTCTGGAAACACCATATATTTT

D gene: TRBD2
V gene: TRBV3-1/TRBV3-2
clone size: -
J gene: TRBJ2-1
CDR3 protein: CASTREVNDYNEQFF
CDR3 DNA: TGTGCCAGCACCCGGGAGGTAAATGATTACAATGAGCAGTTCTTC

D gene: TRBD1
V gene: TRBV5-1
clone size: -
J gene: TRBJ2-5
CDR3 protein: CASSLENRGSETQYF
CDR3 DNA: TGCGCCAGCAGCTTGGAAAACAGGGGGTCGGAGACCCAGTACTTC

D gene: -
V gene: TRBV27
clone size: few
J gene: TRBJ1-1
CDR3 protein: CASSLRAGNTEAFF
CDR3 DNA: TGTGCCAGCAGTTTACGCGCAGGGAACACTGAAGCTTTCTTT

D gene: -
V gene: TRBV2
clone size: -
J gene: TRBJ1-4
CDR3 protein: CASKGVYGLELFF
CDR3 DNA: TGTGCCAGCAAGGGAGTATATGGGCTGGAACTGTTTTTT

D gene: -
V gene: TRBV4-1
clone size: -
J gene: TRBJ1-4
CDR3 protein: CASSPFGGRGEKLFF
CDR3 DNA: TGCGCCAGCAGCCCTTTTGGGGGGAGGGGTGAAAAACTGTTTTTT

D gene: TRBD2
V gene: TRBV4-2
clone size: -
J gene: TRBJ2-5
CDR3 protein: CASSQEGSGVQETQYF
CDR3 DNA: TGTGCCAGCAGCCAAGAAGGGAGCGGGGTACAAGAGACCCAGTACTTC

D gene: -
V gene: TRBV5-4
clone size: -
J gene: TRBJ1-2
CDR3 protein: CASTAPGGLNYGYTF
CDR3 DNA: TGTGCCAGCACCGCCCCGGGGGGGCTCAACTATGGCTACACCTTC

D gene: -
V gene: TRBV23-1
clone size: once
J gene: TRBJ1-3
CDR3 protein: CATAFLQGDTIYF
CDR3 DNA: TGCGCCACCGCCTTTTTGCAGGGCGACACCATATATTTT

D gene: TRBD1
V gene: TRBV9
clone size: -
J gene: TRBJ2-3
CDR3 protein: CASSPDRGRGDTQYF
CDR3 DNA: TGTGCCAGCAGCCCGGACAGGGGGCGCGGAGATACGCAGTATTTT

D gene: -
V gene: TRBV18
clone size: -
J gene: TRBJ1-1
CDR3 protein: CASSPSGGDEAFF
CDR3 DNA: TGTGCCAGCTCACCATCGGGCGGGGATGAAGCTTTCTTT

D gene: -
V gene: TRBV7-8
clone size: -
J gene: TRBJ1-1
CDR3 protein: CASSLSPNMNTEAFF
CDR3 DNA: TGTGCCAGCAGCTTATCCCCCAACATGAACACTGAAGCTTTCTTT

D gene: -
V gene: TRBV6-5
clone size: -
J gene: TRBJ1-6
CDR3 protein: CASREFNSPLHF
CDR3 DNA: TGTGCCAGCAGGGAGTTTAATTCACCCCTCCACTTT

D gene: -
V gene: TRBV15
clone size: -
J gene: TRBJ1-3
CDR3 protein: CATSRDRGTGNTIYF
CDR3 DNA: TGTGCCACCAGCAGAGACAGGGGCACCGGAAACACCATATATTTT

D gene: TRBD1
V gene: TRBV6-5
clone size: -
J gene: TRBJ2-1
CDR3 protein: CASSYSSGTADEQFF
CDR3 DNA: TGTGCCAGCAGTTACTCGAGTGGGACAGCGGATGAGCAGTTCTTC

D gene: -
V gene: TRBV5-6
clone size: -
J gene: TRBJ1-5
CDR3 protein: CASSSGQILSNQPQHF
CDR3 DNA: TGTGCCAGCAGCTCTGGACAGATTCTTAGCAATCAGCCCCAGCATTTT

D gene: -
V gene: TRBV27
clone size: -
J gene: TRBJ1-2
CDR3 protein: CASTTGGNYGYTF
CDR3 DNA: TGTGCCAGCACCACCGGGGGGAACTATGGCTACACCTTC

D gene: -
V gene: TRBV6-1
clone size: once
J gene: TRBJ2-6
CDR3 protein: CASSEFSSFAYSGANVLTF
CDR3 DNA: TGTGCCAGCAGTGAATTTAGCTCGTTTGCCTACTCTGGGGCCAACGTCCTGACTTTC

D gene: TRBD1
V gene: TRBV7-9
clone size: -
J gene: TRBJ1-4
CDR3 protein: CASSPQGGREKLFF
CDR3 DNA: TGTGCCAGCAGCCCCCAGGGGGGAAGGGAAAAACTGTTTTTT

D gene: TRBD1
V gene: TRBV2
clone size: -
J gene: TRBJ2-5
CDR3 protein: CASHRDRGPQETQYF
CDR3 DNA: TGTGCCAGCCACCGGGACAGGGGGCCTCAAGAGACCCAGTACTTC

D gene: TRBD1
V gene: TRBV6-1
clone size: once
J gene: TRBJ2-3
CDR3 protein: CASSGTTGTLTDTQYF
CDR3 DNA: TGTGCCAGCAGTGGGACGACAGGGACCCTCACAGATACGCAGTATTTT

D gene: -
V gene: TRBV15
clone size: once
J gene: TRBJ1-5
CDR3 protein: CATSSNRDNQPQHF
CDR3 DNA: TGTGCCACCAGCAGTAACAGGGACAATCAGCCCCAGCATTTT

D gene: TRBD1
V gene: TRBV27
clone size: -
J gene: TRBJ2-7
CDR3 protein: CASRPGTGTYEQYF
CDR3 DNA: TGTGCCAGCAGACCCGGGACAGGGACCTACGAGCAGTACTTC

D gene: TRBD1
V gene: TRBV30
clone size: -
J gene: TRBJ1-6
CDR3 protein: CAWRYRGMNSPLHF
CDR3 DNA: TGTGCCTGGAGATACAGGGGAATGAATTCACCCCTCCACTTT

D gene: -
V gene: TRBV30
clone size: -
J gene: TRBJ2-7
CDR3 protein: CAWSLRLSNEQYF
CDR3 DNA: TGTGCCTGGAGTCTACGCCTATCGAACGAGCAGTACTTC

D gene: TRBD1
V gene: TRBV14
clone size: -
J gene: TRBJ1-2
CDR3 protein: CASSLVDRGYGYTF
CDR3 DNA: TGTGCCAGCAGCCTGGTGGACAGGGGCTATGGCTACACCTTC

D gene: TRBD1
V gene: TRBV9
clone size: once
J gene: TRBJ1-1
CDR3 protein: CASRRTGTDTEAFF
CDR3 DNA: TGTGCCAGCAGACGGACAGGAACTGACACTGAAGCTTTCTTT

D gene: -
V gene: TRBV3-1/TRBV3-2
clone size: -
J gene: TRBJ1-2
CDR3 protein: CASSQANYGYTF
CDR3 DNA: TGTGCCAGCAGCCAAGCAAACTATGGCTACACCTTC

D gene: -
V gene: TRBV12-3/TRBV12-4
clone size: -
J gene: TRBJ2-7
CDR3 protein: CASNGRGSEQYF
CDR3 DNA: TGTGCCAGCAATGGAAGAGGATCGGAGCAGTACTTC

D gene: -
V gene: TRBV5-1
clone size: -
J gene: TRBJ1-5
CDR3 protein: CASSLSGGPPQPQHF
CDR3 DNA: TGCGCCAGCAGCTTATCGGGGGGTCCTCCCCAGCCCCAGCATTTT

D gene: -
V gene: TRBV30
clone size: -
J gene: TRBJ2-1
CDR3 protein: CAWSEPASAYNEQFF
CDR3 DNA: TGTGCCTGGAGTGAACCAGCGTCGGCCTACAATGAGCAGTTCTTC

D gene: -
V gene: TRBV27
clone size: -
J gene: TRBJ2-7
CDR3 protein: CASSRGGPYEQYF
CDR3 DNA: TGTGCCAGCAGCCGCGGGGGCCCCTACGAGCAGTACTTC

D gene: -
V gene: TRBV18
clone size: -
J gene: TRBJ2-6
CDR3 protein: CASSPLRGAGANVLTF
CDR3 DNA: TGTGCCAGCTCACCACTCAGGGGGGCTGGGGCCAACGTCCTGACTTTC

D gene: -
V gene: TRBV7-9
clone size: -
J gene: TRBJ1-1
CDR3 protein: CASSLAGHSEAFF
CDR3 DNA: TGTGCCAGCAGCTTAGCGGGGCATTCTGAAGCTTTCTTT

D gene: TRBD2
V gene: TRBV11-2
clone size: once
J gene: TRBJ2-5
CDR3 protein: CASSSQGLAGWETQYF
CDR3 DNA: TGTGCCAGCAGCTCCCAGGGACTAGCGGGGTGGGAGACCCAGTACTTC

D gene: -
V gene: TRBV28
clone size: -
J gene: TRBJ1-1
CDR3 protein: CASSSPGRPGDTEAFF
CDR3 DNA: TGTGCCAGCAGTTCCCCCGGACGACCCGGGGACACTGAAGCTTTCTTT

D gene: TRBD1
V gene: TRBV30
clone size: -
J gene: TRBJ1-5
CDR3 protein: CAYATGDDQPQHF
CDR3 DNA: TGTGCCTACGCGACAGGGGACGATCAGCCCCAGCATTTT

D gene: TRBD2
V gene: TRBV7-2
clone size: -
J gene: TRBJ2-3
CDR3 protein: CASSLVKRGANTDTQYF
CDR3 DNA: TGTGCCAGCAGCTTAGTTAAGCGGGGGGCTAACACAGATACGCAGTATTTT

D gene: TRBD2
V gene: TRBV5-4
clone size: -
J gene: TRBJ2-3
CDR3 protein: CASSSGLVADTQYF
CDR3 DNA: TGTGCCAGCAGCTCTGGACTAGTTGCAGATACGCAGTATTTT

D gene: TRBD1
V gene: TRBV9
clone size: -
J gene: TRBJ1-4
CDR3 protein: CASSVDRGHELFF
CDR3 DNA: TGTGCCAGCAGCGTCGACAGGGGGCATGAACTGTTTTTT